This T cell receptor beta chain comes out of a study of T cells in Graves' hyperthyroidism and ophthalmopathy. Losses at the gene ends were 6 bases for V and 6 bases for J; bases not matched to a gene: 4. The CDR3 has 12 residues. The germline CDR1 and CDR2 sequences are MNHEY and SVGEGT. The table lists this clonotype with many counts. Researchers amplified the TCR beta CDR3 regions from RNA transcripts. Primed by the HTBI set, a first-round RT-PCR was run on the TCR CDR3. TCRdb independently ran MiXCR on the multiplex PCR reads; one entry per CDR3 protein. The table lists 550,000 to 700,000 distinct CDR3 sequences, around 15% of them singletons. Each diagnosis was grounded in clinical symptoms, serum thyroxine and TRAb, thyroid ultrasound, and orbital computed tomography. Each 10 ml fresh peripheral blood draw supplied the PBMCs.

The V and J genes are TRBV6-2 or TRBV6-3 and TRBJ1-2, with 7 bases lining up with TRBD1. This clonotype originated in a middle-aged woman with Graves' ophthalmopathy. Sequenced: blood. The DNA for the CDR3 is TGTGCCAGCAGCGACAGGGACGATGGCTACACCTTC. This gives the protein CASSDRDDGYTF.